This paragraph reports one T cell receptor (beta chain). Its cognate antigen is unknown. Germline V lookup: CDR1 DFQATT, CDR2 SNEGSKA (reference sequence). This CDR3 region has 11 residues. This sample stems from a study of T cells expressing NK-cell markers. Whole-study results and caveats: In over 5 donors, dominant CD3+CD56+NKG2C+ clonotypes ranked among the top 10 CD8+ clonotypes. A handful of donors showed these clonotypes also leading the CD3+CD56-NKG2C+ fraction.

Generation of TCR beta cDNA was performed by 5'RACE template switching incorporating UMIs. Each CDR3 protein gets one entry in TCRdb, which reprocessed the 5' RACE reads and gives no DNA. The sample data list about 550,000 distinct CDR3 sequences. The rearrangement uses TRBV20-1 and TRBJ2-1. This TCR was sampled from a man between 18 and 29 years old in good health. The specimen was blood T cells: a sorted CD56 or NKG2C T cell subset, CD4+ or CD8+ T cells, or bulk PBMC T cells (not recorded which). The CDR3 reads CSARGTHEQFF.